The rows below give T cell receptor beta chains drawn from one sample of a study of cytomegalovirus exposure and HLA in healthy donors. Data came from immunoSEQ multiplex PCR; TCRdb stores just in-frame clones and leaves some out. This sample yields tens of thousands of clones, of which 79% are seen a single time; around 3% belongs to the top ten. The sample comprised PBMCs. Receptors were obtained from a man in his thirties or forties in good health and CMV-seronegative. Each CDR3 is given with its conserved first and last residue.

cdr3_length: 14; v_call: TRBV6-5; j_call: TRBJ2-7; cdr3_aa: CASSPGTGWSEQYF
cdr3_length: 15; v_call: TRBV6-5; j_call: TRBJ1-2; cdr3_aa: CASSYAGTGVYGYTF
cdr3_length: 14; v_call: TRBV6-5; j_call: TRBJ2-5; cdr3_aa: CASHRAGGPQAQYF
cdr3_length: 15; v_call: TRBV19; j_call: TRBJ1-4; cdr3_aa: CASSIPGQLNEKLFF
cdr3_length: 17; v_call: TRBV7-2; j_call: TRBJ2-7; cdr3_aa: CASSLGDRGVWSYEQYF
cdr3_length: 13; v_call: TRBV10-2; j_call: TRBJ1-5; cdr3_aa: CASSEVGGGPQHF
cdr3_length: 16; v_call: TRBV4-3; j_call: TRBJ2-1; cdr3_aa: CASSQDPTSSYNEQFF
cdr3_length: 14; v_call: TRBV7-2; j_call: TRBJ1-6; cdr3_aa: CASSFGQGRSPLHF
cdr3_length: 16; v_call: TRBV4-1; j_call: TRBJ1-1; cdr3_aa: CASSQTGGGRAAEAFF
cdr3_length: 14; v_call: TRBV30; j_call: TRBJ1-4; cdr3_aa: CAWSVSLSNEKLFF
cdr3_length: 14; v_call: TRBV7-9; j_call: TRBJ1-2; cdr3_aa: CASSYQDGSYGYTF
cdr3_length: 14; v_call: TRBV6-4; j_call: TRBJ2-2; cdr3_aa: CASTPSFNTGELFF
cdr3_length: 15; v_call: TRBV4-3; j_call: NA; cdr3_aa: CASSQDPGQGYEQYF
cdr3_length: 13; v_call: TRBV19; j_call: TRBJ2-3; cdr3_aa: CASSKLITDTQYF
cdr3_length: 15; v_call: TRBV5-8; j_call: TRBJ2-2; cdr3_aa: CASSLANRGTGELFF
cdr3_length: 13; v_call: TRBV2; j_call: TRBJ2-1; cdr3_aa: CASSGQVGDEQFF
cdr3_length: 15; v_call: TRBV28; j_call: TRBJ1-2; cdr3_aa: CASRSMLRGSYGYTF
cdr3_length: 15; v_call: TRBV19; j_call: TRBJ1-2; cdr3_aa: CASRPGTGNFYGYTF
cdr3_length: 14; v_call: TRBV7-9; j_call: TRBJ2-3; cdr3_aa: CASSRGQGGDTQYF
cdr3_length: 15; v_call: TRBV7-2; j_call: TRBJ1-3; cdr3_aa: CASSSTPNSGNTIYF
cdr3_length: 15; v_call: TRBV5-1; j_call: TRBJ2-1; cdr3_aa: CASSHGLAGDNEQFF
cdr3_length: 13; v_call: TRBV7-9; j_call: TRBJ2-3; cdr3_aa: CASSLTDSGTQYF
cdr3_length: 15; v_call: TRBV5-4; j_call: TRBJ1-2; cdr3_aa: CASSLAGGSNYGYTF
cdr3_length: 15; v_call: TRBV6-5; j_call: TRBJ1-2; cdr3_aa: CASRPSGLENYGYTF
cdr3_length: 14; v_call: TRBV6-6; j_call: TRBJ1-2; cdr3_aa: CASSYGGQTKGYTF
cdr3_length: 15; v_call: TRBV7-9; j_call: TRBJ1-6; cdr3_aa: CASSLVSGYNSPLHF
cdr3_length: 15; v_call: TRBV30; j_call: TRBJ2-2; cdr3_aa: CARGGLAANTGELFF
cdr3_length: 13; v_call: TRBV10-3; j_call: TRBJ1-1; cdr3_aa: CAISESEAQDAFF
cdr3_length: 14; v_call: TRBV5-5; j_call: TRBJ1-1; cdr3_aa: CASSFGGAGTEAFF
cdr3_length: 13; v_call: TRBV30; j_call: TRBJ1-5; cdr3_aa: CAWRYGQNQPQHF
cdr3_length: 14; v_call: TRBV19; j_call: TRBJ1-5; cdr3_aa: CASTGDTQGQPQHF
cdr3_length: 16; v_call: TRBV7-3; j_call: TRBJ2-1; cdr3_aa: CASSLISANAYNEQFF
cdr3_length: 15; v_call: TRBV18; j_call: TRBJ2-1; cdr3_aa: CASSPPPSSYNEQFF
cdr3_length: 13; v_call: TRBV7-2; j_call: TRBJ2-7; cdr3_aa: CASSVGGAYEQYF
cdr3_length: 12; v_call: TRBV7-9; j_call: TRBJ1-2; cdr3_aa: CSSSSLFGGYTF
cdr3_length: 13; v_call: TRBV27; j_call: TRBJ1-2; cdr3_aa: CASSPTRNYGYTF
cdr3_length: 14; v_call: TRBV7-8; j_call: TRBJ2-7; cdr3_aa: CASSSRTGANEQYF